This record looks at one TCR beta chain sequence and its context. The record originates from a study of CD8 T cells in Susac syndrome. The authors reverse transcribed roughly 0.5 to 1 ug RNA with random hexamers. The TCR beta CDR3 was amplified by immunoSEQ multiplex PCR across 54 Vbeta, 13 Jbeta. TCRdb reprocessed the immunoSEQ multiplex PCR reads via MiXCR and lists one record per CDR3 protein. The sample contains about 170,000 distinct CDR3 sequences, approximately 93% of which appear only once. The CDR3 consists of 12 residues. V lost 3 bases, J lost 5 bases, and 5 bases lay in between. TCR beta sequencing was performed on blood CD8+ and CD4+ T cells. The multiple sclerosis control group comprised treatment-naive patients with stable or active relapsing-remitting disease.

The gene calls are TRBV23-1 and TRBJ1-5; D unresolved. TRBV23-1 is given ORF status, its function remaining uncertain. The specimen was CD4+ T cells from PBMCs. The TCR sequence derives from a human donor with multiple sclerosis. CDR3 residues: CASSHPYQPQHF. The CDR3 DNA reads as TGCGCCAGCAGTCACCCGTATCAGCCCCAGCATTTT.